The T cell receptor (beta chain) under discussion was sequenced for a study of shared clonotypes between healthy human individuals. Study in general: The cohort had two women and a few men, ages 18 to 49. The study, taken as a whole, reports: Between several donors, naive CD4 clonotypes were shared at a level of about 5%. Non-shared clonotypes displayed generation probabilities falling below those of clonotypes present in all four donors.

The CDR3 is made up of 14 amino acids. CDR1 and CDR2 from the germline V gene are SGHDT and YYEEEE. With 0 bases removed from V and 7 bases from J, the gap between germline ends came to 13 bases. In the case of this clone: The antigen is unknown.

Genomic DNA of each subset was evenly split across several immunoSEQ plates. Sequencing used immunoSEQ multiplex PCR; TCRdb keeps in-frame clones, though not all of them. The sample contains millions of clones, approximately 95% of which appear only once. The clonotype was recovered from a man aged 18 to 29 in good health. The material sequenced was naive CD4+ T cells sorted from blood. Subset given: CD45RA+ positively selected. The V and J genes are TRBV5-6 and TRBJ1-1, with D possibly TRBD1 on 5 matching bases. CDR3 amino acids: CASSLVATRGEAFF. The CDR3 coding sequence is TGTGCCAGCAGCTTGGTGGCCACAAGGGGTGAAGCTTTCTTT.